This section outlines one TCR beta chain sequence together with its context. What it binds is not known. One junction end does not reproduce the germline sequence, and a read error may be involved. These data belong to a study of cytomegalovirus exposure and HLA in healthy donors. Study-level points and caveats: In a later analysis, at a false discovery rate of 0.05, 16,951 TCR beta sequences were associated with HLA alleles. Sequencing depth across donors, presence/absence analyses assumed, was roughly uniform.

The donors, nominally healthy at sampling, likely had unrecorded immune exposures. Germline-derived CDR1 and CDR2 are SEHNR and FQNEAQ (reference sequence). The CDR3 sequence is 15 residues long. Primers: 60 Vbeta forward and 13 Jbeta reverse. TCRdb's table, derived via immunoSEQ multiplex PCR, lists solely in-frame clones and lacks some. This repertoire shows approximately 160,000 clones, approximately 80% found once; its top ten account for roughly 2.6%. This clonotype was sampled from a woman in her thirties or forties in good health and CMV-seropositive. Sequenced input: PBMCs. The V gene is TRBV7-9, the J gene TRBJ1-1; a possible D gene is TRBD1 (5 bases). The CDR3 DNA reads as TGTGCCAACAGCCCATCGATCAGGGAGAACACTGAAGCTTTCTTT. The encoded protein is CANSPSIRENTEAFF.